The source of this T cell receptor (beta chain) is a study of tissue T cells after allogeneic stem cell transplantation. In this sample, this clone turned up once. Its antigen is unidentified. CDR3 length: 12 residues. Germline V gives CDR1 LNHDA, CDR2 SQIVND (reference sequence). V was trimmed by 3 bases and J by 9 bases, leaving 6 bases between them. Regarding the study as a whole: TCR repertoires tracked anatomic similarity, regardless of disease or transplant status. Few T cell clones were shared across patients, but motif clusters showed tissue-specific shared signatures. Limitations included a small, clinically heterogeneous cohort and limited sampling depth.

The data were produced by immunoSEQ multiplex PCR, yet TCRdb's version contains in-frame clones alone and is incomplete. Altogether several thousand clones are present, 70% being singletons, with the ten largest covering approximately 7%. This receptor was taken from a woman aged 18-55 years with breast cancer. The specimen was tissue from the rectum, collected at autopsy. The chain uses TRBV19 and TRBJ1-6; D is unclear. The CDR3 sequence is CASSINTSPLHF. The CDR3 DNA follows: TGTGCCAGTAGTATCAACACTTCACCCCTCCACTTT.